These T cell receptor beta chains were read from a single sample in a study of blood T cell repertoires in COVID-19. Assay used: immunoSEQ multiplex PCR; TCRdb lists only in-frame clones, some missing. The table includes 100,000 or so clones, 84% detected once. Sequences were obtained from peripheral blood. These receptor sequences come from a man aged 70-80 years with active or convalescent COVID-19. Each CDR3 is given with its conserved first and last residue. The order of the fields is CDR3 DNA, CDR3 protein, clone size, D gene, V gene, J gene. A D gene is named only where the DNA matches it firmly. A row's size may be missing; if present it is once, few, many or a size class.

TGTGCCAGTACCCCCACGACAGGGGCGGCCGGGGAGCTGTTTTTT	CASTPTTGAAGELFF	few	TRBD1	TRBV19	TRBJ2-2
TGCGCCAGCAGCTTGTTGGCAGGATTGAACACTGAAGCTTTCTTT	CASSLLAGLNTEAFF	-	-	TRBV5-1	TRBJ1-1
TGTGCTAGTGGTTCCGGACTGTCAGATACGCAGTATTTT	CASGSGLSDTQYF	once	-	TRBV12-5	TRBJ2-3
TGTGCCAGTAGTCTGGGGACTAGCGGAATCACCGGGGAGCTGTTTTTT	CASSLGTSGITGELFF	once	TRBD2	TRBV19	TRBJ2-2
TGTGCCAGCAGTTTCCTGACTAGCGGGGTTGGAGATACGCAGTATTTT	CASSFLTSGVGDTQYF	-	TRBD2	TRBV6-5	TRBJ2-3
TGTGCCAGCTCACAGCAGGGATACGAAAAACTGTTTTTT	CASSQQGYEKLFF	-	-	TRBV18	TRBJ1-4
TGTGCCAGCAGCTTAGGGACTAGCGGCCGCACAGATACGCAGTATTTT	CASSLGTSGRTDTQYF	once	TRBD2	TRBV11-2	TRBJ2-3
TGTGCCACCAGCCTCTCAGGGCGGCCTAATGAAAAACTGTTTTTT	CATSLSGRPNEKLFF	-	-	TRBV15	TRBJ1-4
TGCGCCAGCAGCCCCGGACAGGGGGCGGGCACCGGGGAGCTGTTTTTT	CASSPGQGAGTGELFF	-	TRBD1	TRBV5-1	TRBJ2-2
TGTGCCAGCAGCAGGACTAGCGGGGTTTACAATGAGCAGTTCTTC	CASSRTSGVYNEQFF	-	TRBD2	TRBV5-5	TRBJ2-1
TGTGCCAGCAGTTTACAATCAGATACGCAGTATTTT	CASSLQSDTQYF	-	-	TRBV28	TRBJ2-3
TGTGCCAGCAGCTTGTGGCGGAACGAAAAACTGTTTTTT	CASSLWRNEKLFF	-	-	TRBV5-6	TRBJ1-4
TGTGCCAGCTCATCCGGGACAGGGTACTCACCCCTCCACTTT	CASSSGTGYSPLHF	-	TRBD1	TRBV18	TRBJ1-6
TGCGCCAGCAGTCAATCTAAGAAGGGTAGGGGGACCTCGAACACCGGGGAGCTGTTTTTT	CASSQSKKGRGTSNTGELFF	-	-	TRBV23-1	TRBJ2-2
TGTGCCAGCAGCGGGTGGGGAACTGGCGGACAGCCAGAGACCCAGTACTTC	CASSGWGTGGQPETQYF	-	-	TRBV7-2	TRBJ2-5
TGTGCCAGCAGCGTAGGCCAGGGTCGTTCACCCCTCCACTTT	CASSVGQGRSPLHF	-	-	TRBV9	TRBJ1-6
TGTGCCATCAGAGGGGTGAACACTGAAGCTTTCTTT	CAIRGVNTEAFF	-	-	TRBV10-3	TRBJ1-1
TGTGCCAGCACCGACTTGCAGAGCTCCTACAATGAGCAGTTCTTC	CASTDLQSSYNEQFF	-	-	TRBV5-6	TRBJ2-1
TGTGCCAGCAGCTTAGGGGACAGGGATCAGCCCCAGCATTTT	CASSLGDRDQPQHF	-	TRBD1	TRBV7-2	TRBJ1-5
TGTGCCAGCAGCGTCGGGGGCACAGATACGCAGTATTTT	CASSVGGTDTQYF	-	-	TRBV7-2	TRBJ2-3
TGTGCCTGGAGTTCCAGGGGGTATGAAAAACTGTTTTTT	CAWSSRGYEKLFF	-	TRBD1	TRBV30	TRBJ1-4
TGTGCCAGCTCACCGCCCTCGCGTCAGGGCACTGAAGCTTTCTTT	CASSPPSRQGTEAFF	-	-	TRBV18	TRBJ1-1
TGTGCCAGCAGCTTAGAAACCGGCAGGGGATACACTGAAGCTTTCTTT	CASSLETGRGYTEAFF	-	-	TRBV7-8	TRBJ1-1
TGTGCCAGCAGCCAAGATGAGGTGACCCAGTACTTC	CASSQDEVTQYF	-	-	TRBV14	TRBJ2-5
TGTGCCAGCAGCTTGATGGGGGGGGATCAGCCCCAGCATTTT	CASSLMGGDQPQHF	-	-	TRBV5-8	TRBJ1-5
TGTGCCAGCAGCTTTGAGAATAGCGGGGGTTCCGCAGATACGCAGTATTTT	CASSFENSGGSADTQYF	-	TRBD2	TRBV13	TRBJ2-3
TGTGCCAGCAGCCTGGGGGGGGCGGGAGAGCAGTACTTC	CASSLGGAGEQYF	-	-	TRBV12-3/TRBV12-4	TRBJ2-7
TGTGCCAGCAGCGTACGGGTTACCGGGGAGCTGTTTTTT	CASSVRVTGELFF	-	-	TRBV9	TRBJ2-2
TGCAGCGCGTACAGGGTAACGGGCACTGAAGCTTTCTTT	CSAYRVTGTEAFF	once	-	TRBV29-1	TRBJ1-1
TGTGCCAGTAACCAGGGATGGCGGTACTATGGCTACACCTTC	CASNQGWRYYGYTF	-	-	TRBV19	TRBJ1-2
TGTGCCAGCAGTGAGAATGGACGGAGGAATTTACCCCTCCACTTT	CASSENGRRNLPLHF	-	-	TRBV2	TRBJ1-6
TGTGCCAGCAGCCTGGACAGGGCCGAGCAGTACTTC	CASSLDRAEQYF	-	TRBD1	TRBV11-1	TRBJ2-7